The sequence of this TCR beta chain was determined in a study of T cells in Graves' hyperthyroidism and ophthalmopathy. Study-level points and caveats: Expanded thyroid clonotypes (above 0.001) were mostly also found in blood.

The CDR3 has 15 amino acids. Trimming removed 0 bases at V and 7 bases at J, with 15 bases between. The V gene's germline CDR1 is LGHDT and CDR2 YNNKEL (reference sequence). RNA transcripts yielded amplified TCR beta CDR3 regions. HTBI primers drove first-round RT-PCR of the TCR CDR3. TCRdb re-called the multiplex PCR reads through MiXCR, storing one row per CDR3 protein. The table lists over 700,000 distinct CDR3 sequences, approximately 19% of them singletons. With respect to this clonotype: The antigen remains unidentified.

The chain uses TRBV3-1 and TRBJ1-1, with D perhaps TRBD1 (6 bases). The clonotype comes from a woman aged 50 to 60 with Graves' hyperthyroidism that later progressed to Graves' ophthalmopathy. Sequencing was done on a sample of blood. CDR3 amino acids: CASSQDHRVGGEAFF. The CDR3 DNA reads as TGTGCCAGCAGCCAAGATCACAGGGTGGGTGGTGAAGCTTTCTTT.